This TCR beta chain was recovered during a study of CD8 T cells in ankylosing spondylitis. The CDR3 is 15 amino acids. The germline V gene encodes CDR1 SGDLS and CDR2 YYNGEE. V gave up 0 bases and J gave up 5 bases, with 12 bases separating them. This clonotype was counted only a few times. TCRdb fed the 5' RACE reads into MiXCR, producing one record per CDR3 protein. The sample yields 300,000 to 350,000 distinct CDR3 sequences, 20% to 25% seen once. The V and J genes are TRBV9 and TRBJ2-1; maybe TRBD1 (7 bases). The sequencing input was blood, either unsorted or a sorted T cell fraction (not recorded which). The sequence was collected from a female donor with ankylosing spondylitis or in good health (not recorded which). CDR3 residues: CASSVGRGANNEQFF. DNA of the CDR3: TGTGCCAGCAGCGTAGGCAGGGGGGCAAACAATGAGCAGTTCTTC.